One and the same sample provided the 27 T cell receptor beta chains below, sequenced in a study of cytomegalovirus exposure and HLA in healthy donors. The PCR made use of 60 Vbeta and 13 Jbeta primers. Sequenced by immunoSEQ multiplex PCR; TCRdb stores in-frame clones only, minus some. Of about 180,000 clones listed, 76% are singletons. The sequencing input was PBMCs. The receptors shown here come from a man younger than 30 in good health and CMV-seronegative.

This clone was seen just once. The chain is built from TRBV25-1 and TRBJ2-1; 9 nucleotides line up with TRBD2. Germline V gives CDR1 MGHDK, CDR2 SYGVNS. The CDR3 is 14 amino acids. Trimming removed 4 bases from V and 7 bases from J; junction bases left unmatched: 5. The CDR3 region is CASSVSGSRNEQFF. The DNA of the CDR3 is TGTGCCAGCAGTGTTAGCGGGAGTAGAAATGAGCAGTTCTTC.

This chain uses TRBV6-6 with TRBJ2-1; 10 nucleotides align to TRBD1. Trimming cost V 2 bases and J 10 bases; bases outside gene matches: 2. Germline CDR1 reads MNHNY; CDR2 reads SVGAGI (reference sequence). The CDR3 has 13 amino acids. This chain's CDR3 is CASSYADRGEQFF. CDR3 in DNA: TGTGCCAGCAGTTACGCGGACAGGGGGGAGCAGTTCTTC.

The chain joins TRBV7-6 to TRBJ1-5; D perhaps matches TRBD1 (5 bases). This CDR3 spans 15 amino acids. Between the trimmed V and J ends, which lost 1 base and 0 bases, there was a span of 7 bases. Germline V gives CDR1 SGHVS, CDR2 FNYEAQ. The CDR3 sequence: CASSLGDFSNQPQHF. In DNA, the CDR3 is TGTGCCAGCAGCTTAGGGGACTTTAGCAATCAGCCCCAGCATTTT.

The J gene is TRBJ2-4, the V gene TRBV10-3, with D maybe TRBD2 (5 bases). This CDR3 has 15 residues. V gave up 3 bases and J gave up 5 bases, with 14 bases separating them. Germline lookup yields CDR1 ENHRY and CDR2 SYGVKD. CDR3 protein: CAISEGSSPQNIQYF. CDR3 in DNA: TGTGCCATCAGTGAAGGATCTAGCCCCCAAAACATTCAGTACTTC.

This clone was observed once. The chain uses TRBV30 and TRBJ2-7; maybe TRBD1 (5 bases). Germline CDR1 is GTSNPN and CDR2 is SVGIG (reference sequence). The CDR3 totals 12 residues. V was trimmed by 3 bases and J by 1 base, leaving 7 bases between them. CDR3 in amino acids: CAWRQASYEQYF. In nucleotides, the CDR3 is TGTGCCTGGAGACAGGCTTCCTACGAGCAGTACTTC.

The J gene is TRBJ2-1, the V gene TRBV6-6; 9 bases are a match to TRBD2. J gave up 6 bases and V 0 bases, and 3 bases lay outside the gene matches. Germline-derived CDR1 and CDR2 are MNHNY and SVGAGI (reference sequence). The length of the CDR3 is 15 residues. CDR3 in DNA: TGTGCCAGCAGTTACTCTGGCGGGGGGGCCAATGAGCAGTTCTTC. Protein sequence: CASSYSGGGANEQFF.

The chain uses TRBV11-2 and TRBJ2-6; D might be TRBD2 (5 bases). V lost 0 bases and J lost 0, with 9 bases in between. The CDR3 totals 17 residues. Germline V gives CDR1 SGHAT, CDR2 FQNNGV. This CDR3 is CASSLDAGISGANVLTF. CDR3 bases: TGTGCCAGCAGCTTAGACGCCGGGATCTCTGGGGCCAACGTCCTGACTTTC.

CDR3 region: CAWTRGAGELFF. For the CDR3, the DNA is TGTGCCTGGACTCGGGGGGCCGGGGAGCTGTTTTTT. J is TRBJ2-2 and V is TRBV30; 7 bases match TRBD2. This CDR3 is built from 12 residues. J gave up 6 bases and V 4 bases, and 2 bases lay outside the gene matches. Germline lookup yields CDR1 GTSNPN and CDR2 SVGIG (reference sequence).

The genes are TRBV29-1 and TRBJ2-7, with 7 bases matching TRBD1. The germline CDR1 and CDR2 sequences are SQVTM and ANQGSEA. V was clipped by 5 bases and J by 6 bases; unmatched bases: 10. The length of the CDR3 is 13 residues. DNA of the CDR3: TGCAGCGTTTCTAAACAGGGGCCTGCCGAGCAGTACTTC. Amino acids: CSVSKQGPAEQYF.

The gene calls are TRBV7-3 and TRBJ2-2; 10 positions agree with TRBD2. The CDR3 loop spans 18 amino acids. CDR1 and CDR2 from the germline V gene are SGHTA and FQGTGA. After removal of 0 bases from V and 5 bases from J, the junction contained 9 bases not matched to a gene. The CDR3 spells CASSLTRLAGVGTGELFF. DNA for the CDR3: TGTGCCAGCAGCTTAACGAGGCTAGCGGGAGTAGGGACCGGGGAGCTGTTTTTT. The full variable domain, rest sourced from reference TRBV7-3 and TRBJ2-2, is GAGVSQTPSNKVTEKGKYVELRCDPISGHTALYWYRQSLGQGPEFLIYFQGTGAADDSGLPNDRFFAVRPEGSVSTLKIQRTERGDSAVYLCASSLTRLAGVGTGELFFGEGSRLTVL.

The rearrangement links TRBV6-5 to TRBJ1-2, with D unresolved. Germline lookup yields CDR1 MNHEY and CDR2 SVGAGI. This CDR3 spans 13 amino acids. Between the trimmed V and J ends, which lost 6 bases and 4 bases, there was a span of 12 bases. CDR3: CASSQPGLYGYTF. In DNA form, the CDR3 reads TGTGCCAGCAGCCAACCGGGTCTCTATGGCTACACCTTC.

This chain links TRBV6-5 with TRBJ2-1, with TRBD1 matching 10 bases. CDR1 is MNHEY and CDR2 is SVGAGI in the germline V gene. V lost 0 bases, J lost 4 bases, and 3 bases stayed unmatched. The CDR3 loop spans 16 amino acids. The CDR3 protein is CASSYSGTGVYNEQFF. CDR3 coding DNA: TGTGCCAGCAGTTACTCCGGGACAGGGGTATACAATGAGCAGTTCTTC.

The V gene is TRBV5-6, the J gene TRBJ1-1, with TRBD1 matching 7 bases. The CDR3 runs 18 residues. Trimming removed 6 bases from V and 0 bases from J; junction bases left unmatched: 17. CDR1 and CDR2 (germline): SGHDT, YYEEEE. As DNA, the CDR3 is TGTGCCAGCACCATTCCCCCAAATTATACAGGGGTGAACACTGAAGCTTTCTTT. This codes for CASTIPPNYTGVNTEAFF. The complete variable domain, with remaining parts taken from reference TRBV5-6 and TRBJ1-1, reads DAGVTQSPTHLIKTRGQQVTLRCSPKSGHDTVSWYQQALGQGPQFIFQYYEEEERQRGNFPDRFSGHQFPNYSSELNVNALLLGDSALYLCASTIPPNYTGVNTEAFFGQGTRLTVV.

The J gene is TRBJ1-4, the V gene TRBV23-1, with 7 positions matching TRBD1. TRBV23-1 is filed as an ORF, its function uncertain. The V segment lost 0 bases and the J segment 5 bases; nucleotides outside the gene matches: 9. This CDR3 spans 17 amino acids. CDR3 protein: CASSQSGRQGPNEKLFF. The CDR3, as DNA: TGCGCCAGCAGTCAATCGGGAAGACAGGGCCCAAATGAAAAACTGTTTTTT.

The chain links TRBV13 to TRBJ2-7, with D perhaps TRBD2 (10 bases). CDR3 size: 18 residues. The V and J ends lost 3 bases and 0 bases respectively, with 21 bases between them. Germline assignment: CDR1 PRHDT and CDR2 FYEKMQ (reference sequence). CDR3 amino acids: CASSFRGQGLANSYEQYF. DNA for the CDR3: TGTGCCAGCAGCTTTAGGGGACAGGGACTAGCGAACTCCTACGAGCAGTACTTC. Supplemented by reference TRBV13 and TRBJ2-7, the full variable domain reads AAGVIQSPRHLIKEKRETATLKCYPIPRHDTVYWYQQGPGQDPQFLISFYEKMQSDKGSIPDRFSAQQFSDYHSELNMSSLELGDSALYFCASSFRGQGLANSYEQYFGPGTRLTVT.

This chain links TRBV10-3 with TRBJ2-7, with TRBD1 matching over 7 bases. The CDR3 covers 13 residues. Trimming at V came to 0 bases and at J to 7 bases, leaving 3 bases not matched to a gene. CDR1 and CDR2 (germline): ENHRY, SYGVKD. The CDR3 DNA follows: TGTGCCATCAGTGAGTCGCAGGGGGAAGAGCAGTACTTC. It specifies CAISESQGEEQYF.

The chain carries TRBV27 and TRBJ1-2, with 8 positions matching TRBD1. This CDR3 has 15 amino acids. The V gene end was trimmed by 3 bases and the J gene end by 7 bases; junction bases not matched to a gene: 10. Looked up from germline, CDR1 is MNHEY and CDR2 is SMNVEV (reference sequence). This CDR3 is CASSFVRGRVGGYTF. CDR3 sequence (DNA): TGTGCCAGCAGTTTCGTCAGGGGGCGAGTTGGTGGCTACACCTTC.

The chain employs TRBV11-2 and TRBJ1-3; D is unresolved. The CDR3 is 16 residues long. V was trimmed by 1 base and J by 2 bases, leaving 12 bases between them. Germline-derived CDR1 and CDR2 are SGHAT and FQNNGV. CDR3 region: CASSLGRVIAGNTIYF. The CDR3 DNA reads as TGTGCCAGCAGCTTAGGTCGGGTAATTGCTGGAAACACCATATATTTT. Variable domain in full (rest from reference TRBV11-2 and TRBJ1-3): EAGVAQSPRYKIIEKRQSVAFWCNPISGHATLYWYQQILGQGPKLLIQFQNNGVVDDSQLPKDRFSAERLKGVDSTLKIQPAKLEDSAVYLCASSLGRVIAGNTIYFGEGSWLTVV.

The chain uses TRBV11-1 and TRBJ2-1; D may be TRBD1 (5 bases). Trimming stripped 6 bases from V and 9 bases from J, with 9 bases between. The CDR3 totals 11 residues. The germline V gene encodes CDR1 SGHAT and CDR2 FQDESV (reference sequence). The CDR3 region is CASRSDTEQFF. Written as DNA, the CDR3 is TGTGCCAGCAGATCGGACACTGAGCAGTTCTTC.

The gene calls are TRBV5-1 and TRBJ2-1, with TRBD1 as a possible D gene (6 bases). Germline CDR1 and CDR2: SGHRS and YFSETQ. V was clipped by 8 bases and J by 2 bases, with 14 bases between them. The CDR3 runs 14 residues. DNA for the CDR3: TGCGCCAGTACTTACAGGGACCCCTACAATGAGCAGTTCTTC. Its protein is CASTYRDPYNEQFF.

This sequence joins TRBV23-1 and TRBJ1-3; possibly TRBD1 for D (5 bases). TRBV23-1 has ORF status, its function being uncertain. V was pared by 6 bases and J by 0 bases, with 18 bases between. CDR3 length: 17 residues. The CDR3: CASSPPRGGFSGNTIYF. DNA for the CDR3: TGCGCCAGCAGCCCCCCGCGGGGGGGATTCTCTGGAAACACCATATATTTT.

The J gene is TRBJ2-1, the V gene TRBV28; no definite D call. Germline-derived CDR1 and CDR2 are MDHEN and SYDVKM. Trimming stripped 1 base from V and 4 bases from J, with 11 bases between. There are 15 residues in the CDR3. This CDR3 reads CASSLSPSAYNEQFF. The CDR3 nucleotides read TGTGCCAGCAGTTTATCGCCCAGCGCGTACAATGAGCAGTTCTTC. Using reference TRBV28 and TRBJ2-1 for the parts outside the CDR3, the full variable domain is DVKVTQSSRYLVKRTGEKVFLECVQDMDHENMFWYRQDPGLGLRLIYFSYDVKMKEKGDIPEGYSVSREKKERFSLILESASTNQTSMYLCASSLSPSAYNEQFFGPGTRLTVL.

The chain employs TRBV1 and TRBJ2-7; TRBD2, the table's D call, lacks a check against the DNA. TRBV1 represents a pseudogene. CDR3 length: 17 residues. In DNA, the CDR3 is TGCACCAGCAGCCAAGAGACTAGCGGGAGGGAGACCTACGAGCAGTACTTC. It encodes CTSSQETSGRETYEQYF.

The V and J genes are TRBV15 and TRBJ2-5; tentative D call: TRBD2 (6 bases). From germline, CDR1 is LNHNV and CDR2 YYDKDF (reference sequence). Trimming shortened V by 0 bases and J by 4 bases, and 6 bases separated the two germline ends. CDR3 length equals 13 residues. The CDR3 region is CATSRERGETQYF. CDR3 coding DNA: TGTGCCACCAGCAGAGAGCGGGGAGAGACCCAGTACTTC.

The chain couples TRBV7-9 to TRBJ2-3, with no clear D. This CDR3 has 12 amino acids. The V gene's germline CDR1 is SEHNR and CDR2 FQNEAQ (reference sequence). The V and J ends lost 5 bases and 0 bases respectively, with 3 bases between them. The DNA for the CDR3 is TGTGCCAGCAGCCCTAGCACAGATACGCAGTATTTT. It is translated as CASSPSTDTQYF.

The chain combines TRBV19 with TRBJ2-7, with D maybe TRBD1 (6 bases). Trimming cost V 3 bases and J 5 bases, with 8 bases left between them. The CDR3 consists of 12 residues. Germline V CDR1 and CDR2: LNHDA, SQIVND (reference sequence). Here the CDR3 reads CASSMKGDEQYF. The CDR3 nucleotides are TGTGCCAGTAGTATGAAGGGGGACGAGCAGTACTTC.

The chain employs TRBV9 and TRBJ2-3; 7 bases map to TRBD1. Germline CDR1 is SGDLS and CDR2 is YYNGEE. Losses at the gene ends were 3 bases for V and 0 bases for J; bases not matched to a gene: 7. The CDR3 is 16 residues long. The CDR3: CASSAEGAGSTDTQYF. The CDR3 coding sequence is TGTGCCAGCAGCGCCGAGGGGGCCGGTAGCACAGATACGCAGTATTTT.